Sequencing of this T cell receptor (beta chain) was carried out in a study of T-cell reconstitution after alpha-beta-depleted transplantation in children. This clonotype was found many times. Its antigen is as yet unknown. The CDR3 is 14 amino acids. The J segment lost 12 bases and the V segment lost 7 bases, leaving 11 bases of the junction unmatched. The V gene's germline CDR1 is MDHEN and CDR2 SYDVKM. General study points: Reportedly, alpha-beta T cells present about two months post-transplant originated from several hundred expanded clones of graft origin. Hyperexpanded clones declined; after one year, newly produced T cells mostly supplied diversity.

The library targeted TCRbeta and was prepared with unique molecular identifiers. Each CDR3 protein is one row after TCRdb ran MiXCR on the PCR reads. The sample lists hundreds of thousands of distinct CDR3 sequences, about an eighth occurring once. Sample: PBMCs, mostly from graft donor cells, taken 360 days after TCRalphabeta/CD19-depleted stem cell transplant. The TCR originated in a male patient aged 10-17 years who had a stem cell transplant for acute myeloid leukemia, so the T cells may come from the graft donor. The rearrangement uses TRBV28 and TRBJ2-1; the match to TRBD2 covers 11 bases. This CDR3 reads CASTTSGSDSRQFF. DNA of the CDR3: TGTGCCAGCACAACTAGCGGGAGCGATTCGCGGCAGTTCTTC.